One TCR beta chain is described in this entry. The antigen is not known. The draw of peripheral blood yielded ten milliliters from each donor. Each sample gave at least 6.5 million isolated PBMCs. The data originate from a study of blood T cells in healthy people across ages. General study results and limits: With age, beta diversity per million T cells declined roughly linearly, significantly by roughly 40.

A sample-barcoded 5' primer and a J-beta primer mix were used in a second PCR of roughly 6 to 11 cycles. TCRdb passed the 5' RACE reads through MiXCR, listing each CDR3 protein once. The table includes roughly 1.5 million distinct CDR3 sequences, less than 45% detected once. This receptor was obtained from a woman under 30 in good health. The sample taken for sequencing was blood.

DNA of the CDR3: TGCAGTCCTTCTTCCAACTCAGTTGCCGCAGATACGCAGTATTTT. It yields the protein CSPSSNSVAADTQYF. The chain combines TRBV20-1 with TRBJ2-3; D not resolved. This CDR3 region has 15 residues. Per germline, CDR1 DFQATT and CDR2 SNEGSKA (reference sequence). V dropped 8 bases and J dropped 4 bases, with 22 bases sitting between them.